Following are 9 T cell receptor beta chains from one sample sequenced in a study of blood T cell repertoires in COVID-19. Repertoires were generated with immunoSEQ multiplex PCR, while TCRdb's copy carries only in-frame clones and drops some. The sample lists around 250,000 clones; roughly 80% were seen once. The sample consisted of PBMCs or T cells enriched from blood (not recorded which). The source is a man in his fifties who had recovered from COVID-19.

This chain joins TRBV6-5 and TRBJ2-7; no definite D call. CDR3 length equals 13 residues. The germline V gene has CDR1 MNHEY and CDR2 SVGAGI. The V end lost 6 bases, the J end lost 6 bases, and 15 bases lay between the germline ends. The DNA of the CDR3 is TGTGCCAGCAGCCCCCCCTCGCTGAGCGAGCAGTACTTC. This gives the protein CASSPPSLSEQYF.

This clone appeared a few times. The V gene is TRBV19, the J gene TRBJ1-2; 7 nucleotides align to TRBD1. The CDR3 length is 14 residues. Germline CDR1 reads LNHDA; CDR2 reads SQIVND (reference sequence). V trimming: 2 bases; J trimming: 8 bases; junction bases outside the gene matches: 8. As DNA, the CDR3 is TGTGCCAGTAGTATAACCGGGACAGCCTCCGGCTACACCTTC. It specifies CASSITGTASGYTF.

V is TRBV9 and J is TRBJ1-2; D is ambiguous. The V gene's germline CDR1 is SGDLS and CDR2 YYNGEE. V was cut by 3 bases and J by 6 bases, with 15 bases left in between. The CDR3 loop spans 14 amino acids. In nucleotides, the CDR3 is TGTGCCAGCAGCGCTCACAGATACGAAGATGGCTACACCTTC. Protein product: CASSAHRYEDGYTF.

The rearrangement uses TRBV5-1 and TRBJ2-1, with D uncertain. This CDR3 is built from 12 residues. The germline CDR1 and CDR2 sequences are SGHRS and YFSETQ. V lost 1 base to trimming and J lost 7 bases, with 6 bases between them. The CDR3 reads CASSLNINEQFF. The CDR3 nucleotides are TGCGCCAGCAGCTTGAACATAAATGAGCAGTTCTTC. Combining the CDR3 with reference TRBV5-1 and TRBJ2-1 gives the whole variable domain KAGVTQTPRYLIKTRGQQVTLSCSPISGHRSVSWYQQTPGQGLQFLFEYFSETQRNKGNFPGRFSGRQFSNSRSEMNVSTLELGDSALYLCASSLNINEQFFGPGTRLTVL.

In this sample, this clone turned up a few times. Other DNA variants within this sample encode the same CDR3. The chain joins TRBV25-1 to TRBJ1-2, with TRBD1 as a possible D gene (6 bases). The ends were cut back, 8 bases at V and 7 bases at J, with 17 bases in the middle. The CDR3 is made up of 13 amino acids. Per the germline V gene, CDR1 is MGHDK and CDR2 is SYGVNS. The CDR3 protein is CASSARGGSGYTF. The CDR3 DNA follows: TGTGCCAGCTCCGCCAGGGGTGGTTCTGGCTACACCTTC.

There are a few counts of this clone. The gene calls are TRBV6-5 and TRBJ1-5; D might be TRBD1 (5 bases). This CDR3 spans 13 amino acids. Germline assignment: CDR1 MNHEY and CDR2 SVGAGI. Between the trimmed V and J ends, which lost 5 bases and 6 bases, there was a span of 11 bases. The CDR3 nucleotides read TGTGCCAGCAGTCGCAGGGAGGGTCAGCCCCAGCATTTT. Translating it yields CASSRREGQPQHF.

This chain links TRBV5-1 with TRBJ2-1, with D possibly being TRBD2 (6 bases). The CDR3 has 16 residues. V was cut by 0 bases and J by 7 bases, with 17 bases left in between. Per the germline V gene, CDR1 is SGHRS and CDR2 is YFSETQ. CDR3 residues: CASSLAGSGLGNEQFF. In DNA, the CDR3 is TGCGCCAGCAGCTTGGCCGGTAGCGGCCTAGGGAATGAGCAGTTCTTC.

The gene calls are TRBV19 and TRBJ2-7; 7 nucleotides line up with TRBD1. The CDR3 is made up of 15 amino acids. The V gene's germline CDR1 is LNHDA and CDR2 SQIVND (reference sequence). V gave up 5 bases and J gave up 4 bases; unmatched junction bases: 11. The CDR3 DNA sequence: TGTGCCAGTAGTTACTCCACAGGGGCCCAATACGAGCAGTACTTC. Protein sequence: CASSYSTGAQYEQYF.

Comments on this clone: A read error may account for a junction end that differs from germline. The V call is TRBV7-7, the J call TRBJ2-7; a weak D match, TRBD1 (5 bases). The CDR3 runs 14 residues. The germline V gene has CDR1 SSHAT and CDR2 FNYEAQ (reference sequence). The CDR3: CASSPDSYSYEQYF. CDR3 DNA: TGTGCTAGCAGCCCCGACAGTTACTCCTACGAGCAGTACTTC. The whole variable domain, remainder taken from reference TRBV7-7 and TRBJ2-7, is GAGVSQSPRYKVTKRGQDVTLRCDPISSHATLYWYQQALGQGPEFLTYFNYEAQPDKSGLPSDRFSAERPEGSISTLTIQRTEQRDSAMYRCASSPDSYSYEQYFGPGTRLTVT.